The clone carrying this T cell receptor beta chain was seen many times. The sample originates from a study of T-cell reconstitution after alpha-beta-depleted transplantation in children. V shed 7 bases, J shed 5 bases, and the junction held 4 bases outside the gene matches. CDR1 is MNHEY and CDR2 is SVGAGI in the germline V gene. The CDR3 spans 14 residues. This sample's TCRbeta library carried unique molecular identifier barcodes. MiXCR, run by TCRdb on the PCR reads, gives a single entry per CDR3 protein. Altogether some 490,000 distinct CDR3 sequences are present, around 13% being singletons, with the ten largest covering approximately 5.4%.

The chain is built from TRBV6-5 and TRBJ2-1; TRBD2 matches at 11 bases. Here the sequenced sample was PBMCs from the stem cell graft donor, taken from the stem cell graft. This receptor was obtained from a human donor who donated a stem cell graft to a child with combined immunodeficiency. DNA of the CDR3: TGTGCCAGCATGCTACTAGCGGGAGACAATGAGCAGTTCTTC. Translating gives CASMLLAGDNEQFF.